The 24 T cell receptor beta chains below come from one sample, sequenced in a study of T cell repertoires in cytomegalovirus infection. TCRdb ran MiXCR on the reads and lists one entry per CDR3 protein. The table has 900,000 to 950,000 distinct CDR3 sequences, roughly 30% seen once. No antigen has been identified for these receptors. This specimen consisted of cultured CD8+ T cells from PBMCs, obtained from culture after CMV antigen stimulation. The receptor set was obtained from a human donor in good health (CMV status not recorded). Some clones in this sample may be carry-over from other donors' samples.

The V and J genes are TRBV19 and TRBJ2-3, with a possible D match to TRBD1 (6 bases). Germline CDR1 is LNHDA and CDR2 is SQIVND (reference sequence). The CDR3 contains 15 residues. The V and J ends lost 6 bases and 2 bases respectively, with 15 bases between them. The CDR3 loop reads CASRGDIAFTDTQYF. The CDR3 DNA reads TGTGCCAGTAGGGGGGACATTGCGTTCACAGATACGCAGTATTTT.

In this sample, this clonotype turned up a few times. V is TRBV7-9 and J is TRBJ2-1, with 9 positions matching TRBD1. Germline V gene lookup returns CDR1 SEHNR and CDR2 FQNEAQ (reference sequence). Trimming cost V 5 bases and J 8 bases; bases outside gene matches: 4. This CDR3 contains 13 residues. DNA for the CDR3: TGTGCCAGCAGCCCGGACAGGGGCCATGAGCAGTTCTTC. This sequence encodes CASSPDRGHEQFF.

This clonotype was recorded many times. V gene TRBV7-2 combines with J gene TRBJ2-1; 8 bases align to TRBD2. CDR1 is SGHTA, CDR2 FQGNSA, per germline. The length of the CDR3 is 15 residues. The V gene end was trimmed by 5 bases and the J gene end by 7 bases; junction bases not matched to a gene: 10. Here the CDR3 DNA reads TGTGCCAGCAGCCCGGGGCTAGCGGGCGTTAATGAGCAGTTCTTC. Its translation is CASSPGLAGVNEQFF.

V and J are TRBV19 and TRBJ1-1; TRBD1 might be the D (5 bases). CDR1 LNHDA and CDR2 SQIVND come from the germline V gene (reference sequence). CDR3 size: 13 residues. V was pared by 7 bases and J by 3 bases, with 12 bases between. The CDR3 sequence is CASTYGADTEAFF. The CDR3, as DNA: TGTGCCAGTACCTACGGGGCTGACACTGAAGCTTTCTTT.

This clonotype appeared many times. The V and J genes are TRBV27 and TRBJ2-3; TRBD2 is a possible D gene (6 bases). The CDR3 consists of 13 residues. The germline V gene has CDR1 MNHEY and CDR2 SMNVEV (reference sequence). Trimming cost V 6 bases and J 3 bases, with 10 bases left between them. The CDR3 DNA is TGTGCCAGCAGGGAGACTAGTACAGATACGCAGTATTTT. This codes for CASRETSTDTQYF.

The V and J genes are TRBV27 and TRBJ2-3, with 8 nucleotides matching TRBD2. The CDR3 loop spans 17 amino acids. Germline trimming cut 8 bases from V and 0 bases from J; bases unmatched to any gene: 13. Germline V CDR1 and CDR2: MNHEY, SMNVEV (reference sequence). CDR3 bases: TGTGCCAGCGGGTATCCTTATCGGGGGGGCAGCACAGATACGCAGTATTTT. This gives the protein CASGYPYRGGSTDTQYF.

The V call is TRBV6-5, the J call TRBJ2-7; the D gene is possibly TRBD2 (6 bases). CDR1 and CDR2 (germline): MNHEY, SVGAGI. The length of the CDR3 is 14 residues. V lost 9 bases to trimming and J lost 5 bases, with 20 bases between them. The CDR3 DNA is TGTGCCAGTCTCCGAGGCGGAGGGGCCCACGAGCAGTACGTC. This sequence encodes CASLRGGGAHEQYV.

This clonotype has just a few counts. This rearrangement joins TRBV10-3 to TRBJ2-6; 11 bases agree with TRBD1. The V segment lost 8 bases and the J segment 2 bases; nucleotides outside the gene matches: 11. This CDR3 contains 18 residues. Germline CDR1 and CDR2: ENHRY and SYGVKD. CDR3 DNA: TGTGCCATCGGAGAGTCGGGACAGGGGGTCCCTGGGGCCAACGTCCTGACTTTC. Encoded protein: CAIGESGQGVPGANVLTF.

This clonotype was seen more than once but under ten times. This chain connects TRBV6-2 or TRBV6-3 to TRBJ2-1, with a tentative D call TRBD1 (6 bases). The germline V gene encodes CDR1 MNHEY and CDR2 SVGEGT. The CDR3 runs to 17 residues. Trimming removed 0 bases from V and 4 bases from J, with 16 bases in between. The CDR3 bases are TGTGCCAGCAGTTACTCATCAACCGGGACACCTTACAATGAGCAGTTCTTC. This encodes CASSYSSTGTPYNEQFF.

Only a few counts were recorded for this clonotype. V and J are TRBV20-1 and TRBJ1-2, with 8 bases that match TRBD1. J was trimmed by 6 bases and V by 6 bases; bases with no gene match: 15. CDR3 length: 15 residues. Germline V gene sequence: CDR1 DFQATT, CDR2 SNEGSKA (reference sequence). The CDR3 loop reads CSAQKVRDRPDGYTF. CDR3 coding DNA: TGCAGTGCACAGAAAGTCCGGGACAGGCCCGATGGCTACACCTTC.

The chain uses TRBV6-2 or TRBV6-3 and TRBJ2-1; D remains unclear. Germline lookup yields CDR1 MNHEY and CDR2 SVGEGT. Trimming shortened V by 5 bases and J by 7 bases, and 9 bases separated the two germline ends. The CDR3 has 12 residues. This CDR3 reads CASSQSRNEQFF. The CDR3, as DNA: TGTGCCAGCAGTCAAAGCCGGAATGAGCAGTTCTTC.

This clonotype was found a few times. The chain couples TRBV12-3 or TRBV12-4 to TRBJ1-2; 9 positions agree with TRBD1. V shed 6 bases, J shed 3 bases, and the junction held 5 bases outside the gene matches. There are 14 residues in the CDR3. CDR3 amino acids: CASSTRTGDYGYTF. In nucleotides, the CDR3 is TGTGCCAGCAGCACCCGGACAGGGGACTATGGCTACACCTTC.

This clonotype was observed a few times. The gene calls are TRBV11-3 and TRBJ2-7; 7 nucleotides match TRBD1. Losses at the gene ends were 0 bases for V and 2 bases for J; bases not matched to a gene: 1. The CDR3 has 14 amino acids. Germline V CDR1 and CDR2: SGHNT, YENEEA. The CDR3 region is CASSLETGAYEQYF. The CDR3 nucleotides are TGTGCCAGCAGCTTAGAAACAGGGGCCTACGAGCAGTACTTC.

The table lists this clonotype with many counts. The CDR3 here is CASSYLVTGGVGTEAFF. The CDR3 region has the DNA TGTGCCAGCAGTTACTTAGTGACAGGGGGCGTCGGCACTGAAGCTTTCTTT. The chain combines TRBV6-5 with TRBJ1-1; 10 nucleotides match TRBD1. CDR3 length equals 17 residues. V shed 1 base, J shed 4 bases, and the junction held 9 bases outside the gene matches. From germline, CDR1 is MNHEY and CDR2 SVGAGI.

V gene TRBV5-6 combines with J gene TRBJ2-1; D not resolved. Germline V gene lookup returns CDR1 SGHDT and CDR2 YYEEEE. Trimming removed 0 bases at V and 10 bases at J, with 11 bases between. The CDR3 has 13 amino acids. The CDR3 here is CASSLGSPEEQFF. DNA of the CDR3: TGTGCCAGCAGCTTGGGCAGCCCCGAGGAGCAGTTCTTC.

This clonotype was detected a few times. The rearrangement uses TRBV6-2 or TRBV6-3 and TRBJ2-6; maybe TRBD1 (6 bases). Germline V CDR1 and CDR2: MNHEY, SVGEGT. The CDR3 loop spans 15 amino acids. Trimming left V 8 bases short and J 2 bases short, with 13 bases between. DNA of the CDR3: TGTGCCAGCCCTACACGGACAGCTGGGGCCAACGTCCTGACTTTC. Amino acid sequence: CASPTRTAGANVLTF.

Ten or more counts support this clonotype. The chain uses TRBV7-6 and TRBJ2-3; 7 bases are a match to TRBD1. With 0 bases clipped from V and 5 bases from J, the junction kept 20 bases outside the gene matches. This CDR3 is 20 amino acids long. In germline, CDR1 is SGHVS, CDR2 FNYEAQ. The CDR3 region is CASSLARKTIRQGFQDTQYF. The CDR3 bases are TGTGCCAGCAGCTTAGCGAGGAAGACCATCCGACAGGGCTTTCAAGATACGCAGTATTTT.

This clonotype was picked up a small number of times. The CDR3: CASSLGSLAGANVLTF. The DNA for the CDR3 is TGTGCCAGCAGCTTAGGTTCCCTCGCGGGGGCCAACGTCCTGACTTTC. This chain connects TRBV7-6 to TRBJ2-6; D not resolved. The V end was cut by 1 base, the J end by 4 bases, with 11 bases between. The CDR3 is 16 amino acids. Germline values: CDR1 SGHVS, CDR2 FNYEAQ. Together with reference TRBV7-6 and TRBJ2-6, the CDR3 gives the full variable domain: GAGVSQSPRYKVTKRGQDVALRCDPISGHVSLYWYRQALGQGPEFLTYFNYEAQQDKSGLPNDRFSAERPEGSISTLTIQRTEQRDSAMYRCASSLGSLAGANVLTFGAGSRLTVL.

This clonotype has more than one count but fewer than ten. The chain links TRBV5-4 to TRBJ1-2, with TRBD1 identical over 7 bases. Germline trimming cut 0 bases from V and 5 bases from J; bases unmatched to any gene: 7. The CDR3 covers 15 residues. Germline V CDR1 and CDR2: SGHNT, YYREEE (reference sequence). As DNA, the CDR3 is TGTGCCAGCAGCTTGGGAAGGGACAGTCCGTATGGCTACACCTTC. It is translated as CASSLGRDSPYGYTF. The whole variable domain, remainder taken from reference TRBV5-4 and TRBJ1-2, is ETGVTQSPTHLIKTRGQQVTLRCSSQSGHNTVSWYQQALGQGPQFIFQYYREEENGRGNFPPRFSGLQFPNYSSELNVNALELDDSALYLCASSLGRDSPYGYTFGSGTRLTVV.

V usage is TRBV19 and J usage is TRBJ2-2; 9 bases fit TRBD2. V was pared by 6 bases and J by 3 bases, with 11 bases of the junction left unmatched. This CDR3 comprises 17 residues. Germline assignment: CDR1 LNHDA and CDR2 SQIVND (reference sequence). CDR3 DNA sequence: TGTGCCAGTAGCCCCCTCCTAGCGGGGCTTGACACCGGGGAGCTGTTTTTT. Protein: CASSPLLAGLDTGELFF.

In this sample, this clonotype turned up a few times. The chain recombines TRBV7-9 with TRBJ2-7; D gene unclear. Germline V gene sequence: CDR1 SEHNR, CDR2 FQNEAQ (reference sequence). CDR3 length: 12 residues. The ends were cut back, 5 bases at V and 3 bases at J, with 8 bases in the middle. CDR3 in DNA: TGTGCCAGCAGCCTCGACTTCTACGAGCAGTACTTC. It specifies CASSLDFYEQYF.

This clonotype was seen a few times. The chain joins TRBV12-3 or TRBV12-4 to TRBJ1-1, with D perhaps TRBD1 (5 bases). V lost 8 bases to trimming and J lost 8 bases, with 21 bases between them. The CDR3 is 14 residues long. The CDR3 spells CASRPGLGTAEAFF. CDR3 nucleotides: TGTGCCAGCCGCCCGGGGCTGGGAACTGCGGAAGCTTTCTTT.

This clonotype occurred many times. The V and J genes are TRBV7-2 and TRBJ1-3, with a possible D match to TRBD1 (5 bases). V lost 3 bases, J lost 0 bases, and 12 bases lay in between. The CDR3 is made up of 16 amino acids. Germline-derived CDR1 and CDR2 are SGHTA and FQGNSA. The CDR3 reads CASSFNRRYSGNTIYF. CDR3 in DNA: TGTGCCAGCAGCTTTAACAGGCGCTACTCTGGAAACACCATATATTTT.

This clonotype was counted a single time. The chain employs TRBV18 and TRBJ2-7; 15 bases fit TRBD2. Germline assignment: CDR1 KGHSH and CDR2 LQKENI. The CDR3 contains 17 residues. The V and J ends lost 1 base and 4 bases, in that order; junction bases with no gene match: 5. CDR3 DNA sequence: TGTGCCAGCTCACCACGAGGAGGGACTAGCGGGGGGTACGAGCAGTACTTC. Translating gives CASSPRGGTSGGYEQYF.